The entry below gives a single T cell receptor (beta chain) sequence along with its context. The antigen is undetermined. Here immunoSEQ multiplex PCR was the method, and the copy in TCRdb shows in-frame clones only, minus some. The table has tens of thousands of clones, 90% to 95% seen once. The sample is drawn from a study of OX40 agonist ivuxolimab in advanced cancers. Study-level information: Every 2 weeks, patients got intravenous ivuxolimab at one of six dose levels (0.01-10 mg/kg). Eligibility admitted prior anti-PD-1, anti-PD-L1 or anti-CTLA-4 therapy; around 42% had some.

Study-wide results and limits: There were also nonresponders showing low normalized T-cell clonal expansion.

The V end was cut by 3 bases, the J end by 1 base, with 10 bases between. This CDR3 has 13 amino acids. CDR1 is GTSNPN and CDR2 is SVGIG in the germline V gene (reference sequence). This specimen was CD4+ or CD8+ T cells sorted from blood, taken in a trial of the OX40 agonist ivuxolimab. The TCR sequence derives from an adult with an advanced solid tumor such as melanoma, head and neck, liver or kidney cancer. The V gene is TRBV30, the J gene TRBJ2-7; D may be TRBD1 (5 bases). For the CDR3, the DNA is TGTGCCTGGAGCTCAGGGATATCCTACGAGCAGTACTTC. Protein product: CAWSSGISYEQYF.